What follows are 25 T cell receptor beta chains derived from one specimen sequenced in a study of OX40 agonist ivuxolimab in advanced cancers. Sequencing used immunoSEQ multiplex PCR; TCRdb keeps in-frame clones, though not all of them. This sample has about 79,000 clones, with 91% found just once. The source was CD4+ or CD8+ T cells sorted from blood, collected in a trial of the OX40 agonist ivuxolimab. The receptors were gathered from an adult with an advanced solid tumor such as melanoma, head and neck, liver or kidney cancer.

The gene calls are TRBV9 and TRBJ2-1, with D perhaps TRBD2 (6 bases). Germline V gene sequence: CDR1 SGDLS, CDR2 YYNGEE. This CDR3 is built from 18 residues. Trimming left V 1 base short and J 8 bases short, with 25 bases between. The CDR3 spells CASSVTYGGIGKKDEQFF. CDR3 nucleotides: TGTGCCAGCAGCGTAACGTACGGAGGGATCGGGAAAAAGGATGAGCAGTTCTTC. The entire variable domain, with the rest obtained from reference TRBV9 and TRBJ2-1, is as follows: DSGVTQTPKHLITATGQRVTLRCSPRSGDLSVYWYQQSLDQGLQFLIQYYNGEERAKGNILERFSAQQFPDLHSELNLSSLELGDSALYFCASSVTYGGIGKKDEQFFGPGTRLTVL.

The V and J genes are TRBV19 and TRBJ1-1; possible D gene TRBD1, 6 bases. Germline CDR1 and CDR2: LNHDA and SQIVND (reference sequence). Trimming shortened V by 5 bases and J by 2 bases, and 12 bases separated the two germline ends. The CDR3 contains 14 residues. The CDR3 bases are TGTGCCAGTAGTTCACAGGGCGCTAACACTGAAGCTTTCTTT. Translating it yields CASSSQGANTEAFF.

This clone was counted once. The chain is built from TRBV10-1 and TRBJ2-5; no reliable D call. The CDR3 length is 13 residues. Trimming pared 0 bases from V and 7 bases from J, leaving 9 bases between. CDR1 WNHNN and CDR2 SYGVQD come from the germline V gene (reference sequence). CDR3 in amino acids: CASSESTTVTQYF. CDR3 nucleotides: TGCGCCAGCAGTGAGTCCACTACCGTGACCCAGTACTTC.

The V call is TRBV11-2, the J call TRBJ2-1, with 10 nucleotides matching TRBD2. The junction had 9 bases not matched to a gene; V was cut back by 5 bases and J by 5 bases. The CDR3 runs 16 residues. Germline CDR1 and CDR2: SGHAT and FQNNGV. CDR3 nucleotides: TGTGCCAGCAGCCGGCAACTAGCGGGGAAGAACAATGAGCAGTTCTTC. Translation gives CASSRQLAGKNNEQFF.

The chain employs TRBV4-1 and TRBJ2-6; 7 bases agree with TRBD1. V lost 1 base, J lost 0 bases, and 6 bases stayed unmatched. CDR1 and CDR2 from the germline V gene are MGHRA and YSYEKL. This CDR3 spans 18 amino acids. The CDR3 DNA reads TGCGCCAGCAGCCAAGTTGGACAGGCCCTCTCTGGGGCCAACGTCCTGACTTTC. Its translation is CASSQVGQALSGANVLTF.

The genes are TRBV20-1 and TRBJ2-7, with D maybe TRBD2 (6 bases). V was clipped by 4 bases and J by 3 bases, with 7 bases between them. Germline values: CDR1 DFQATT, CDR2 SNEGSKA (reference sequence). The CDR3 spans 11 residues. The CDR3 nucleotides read TGCAGTGCTACGGGACTCTACGAGCAGTACTTC. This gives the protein CSATGLYEQYF.

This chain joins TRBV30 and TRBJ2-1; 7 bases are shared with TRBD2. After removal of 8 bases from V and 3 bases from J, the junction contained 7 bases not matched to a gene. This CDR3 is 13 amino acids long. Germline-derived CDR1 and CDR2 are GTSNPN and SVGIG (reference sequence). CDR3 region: CARASGDYNEQFF. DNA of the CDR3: TGTGCCAGGGCTAGCGGAGACTACAATGAGCAGTTCTTC. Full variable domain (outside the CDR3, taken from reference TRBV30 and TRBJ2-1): SQTIHQWPATLVQPVGSPLSLECTVEGTSNPNLYWYRQAAGRGLQLLFYSVGIGQISSEVPQNLSASRPQDRQFILSSKKLLLSDSGFYLCARASGDYNEQFFGPGTRLTVL.

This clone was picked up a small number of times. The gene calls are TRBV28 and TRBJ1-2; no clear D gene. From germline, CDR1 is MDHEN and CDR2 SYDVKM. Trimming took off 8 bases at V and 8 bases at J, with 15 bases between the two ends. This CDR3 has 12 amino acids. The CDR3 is CASGAPGRGYTF. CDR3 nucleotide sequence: TGTGCCAGCGGTGCCCCTGGGCGGGGCTACACCTTC.

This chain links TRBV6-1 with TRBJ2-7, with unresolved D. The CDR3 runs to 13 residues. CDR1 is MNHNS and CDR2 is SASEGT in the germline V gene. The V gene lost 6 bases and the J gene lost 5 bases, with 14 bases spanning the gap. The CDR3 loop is CASSGRTGHEQYF. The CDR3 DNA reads TGTGCCAGCAGCGGACGGACCGGCCACGAGCAGTACTTC.

In DNA, the CDR3 is TGTGCCAGTAGTATAGGGGACAGTTCGGGTGGCTACACCTTC. Its translation is CASSIGDSSGGYTF. The chain carries TRBV19 and TRBJ1-2, with 7 nucleotides matching TRBD1. The CDR3 is 14 residues long. CDR1 is LNHDA, CDR2 SQIVND, per germline (reference sequence). J lost 7 bases, V lost 1 base, and 6 bases had no gene match.

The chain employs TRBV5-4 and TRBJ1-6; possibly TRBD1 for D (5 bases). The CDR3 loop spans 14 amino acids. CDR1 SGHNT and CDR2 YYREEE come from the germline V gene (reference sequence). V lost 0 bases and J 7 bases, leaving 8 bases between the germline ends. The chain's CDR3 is CASSLDRLNSPLHF. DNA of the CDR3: TGTGCCAGCAGCTTGGACAGGTTGAATTCACCCCTCCACTTT.

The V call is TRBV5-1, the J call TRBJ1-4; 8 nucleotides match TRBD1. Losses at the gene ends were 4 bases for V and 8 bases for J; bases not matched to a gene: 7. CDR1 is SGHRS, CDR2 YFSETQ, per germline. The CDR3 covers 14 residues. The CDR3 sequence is CASSPQGAGEKLFF. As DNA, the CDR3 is TGCGCCAGCAGCCCGCAGGGGGCTGGCGAAAAACTGTTTTTT. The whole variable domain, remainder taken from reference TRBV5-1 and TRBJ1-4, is KAGVTQTPRYLIKTRGQQVTLSCSPISGHRSVSWYQQTPGQGLQFLFEYFSETQRNKGNFPGRFSGRQFSNSRSEMNVSTLELGDSALYLCASSPQGAGEKLFFGSGTQLSVL.

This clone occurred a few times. In DNA form, the CDR3 reads TGTGCCAGCAGCGCCCAGGGCGGGAGAGATACGCAGTATTTT. It codes for CASSAQGGRDTQYF. This chain links TRBV9 with TRBJ2-3, with 7 bases matching TRBD2. The CDR3 is 14 residues long. The V and J ends lost 3 bases and 5 bases, in that order; junction bases with no gene match: 6. Germline CDR1 SGDLS, CDR2 YYNGEE.

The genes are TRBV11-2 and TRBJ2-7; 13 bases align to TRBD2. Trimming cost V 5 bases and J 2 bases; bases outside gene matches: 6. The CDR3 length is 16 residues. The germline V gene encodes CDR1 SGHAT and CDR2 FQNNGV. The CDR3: CASSSTGTSGAYEQYF. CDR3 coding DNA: TGTGCCAGCAGCAGCACCGGGACTAGCGGGGCCTACGAGCAGTACTTC.

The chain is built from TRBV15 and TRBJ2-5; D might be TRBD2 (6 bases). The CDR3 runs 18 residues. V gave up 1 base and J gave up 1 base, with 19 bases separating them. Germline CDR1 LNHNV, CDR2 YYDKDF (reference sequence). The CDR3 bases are TGTGCCACCAGCAGAGGCGGGGTGCGGGCGACCCTCCAAGAGACCCAGTACTTC. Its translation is CATSRGGVRATLQETQYF.

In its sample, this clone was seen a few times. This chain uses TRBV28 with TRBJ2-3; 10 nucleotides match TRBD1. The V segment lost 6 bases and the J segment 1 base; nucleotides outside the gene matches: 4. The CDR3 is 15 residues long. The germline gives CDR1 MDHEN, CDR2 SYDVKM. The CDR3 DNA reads TGTGCCAGCAGCCCCGGACAGGGGGGCACAGATACGCAGTATTTT. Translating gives CASSPGQGGTDTQYF.

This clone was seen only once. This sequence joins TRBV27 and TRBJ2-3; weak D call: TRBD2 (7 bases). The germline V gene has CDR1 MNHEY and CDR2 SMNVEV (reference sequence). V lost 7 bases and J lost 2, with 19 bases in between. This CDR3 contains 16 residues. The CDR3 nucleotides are TGTGCCAGCAAACCTGGGGGGGCGGGGGTCACAGATACGCAGTATTTT. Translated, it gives CASKPGGAGVTDTQYF.

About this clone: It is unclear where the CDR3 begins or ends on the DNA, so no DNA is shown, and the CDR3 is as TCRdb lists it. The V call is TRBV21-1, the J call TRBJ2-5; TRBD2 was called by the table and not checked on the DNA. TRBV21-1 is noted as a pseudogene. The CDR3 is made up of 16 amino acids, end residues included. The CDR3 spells CASSKVASGSCETQYF.

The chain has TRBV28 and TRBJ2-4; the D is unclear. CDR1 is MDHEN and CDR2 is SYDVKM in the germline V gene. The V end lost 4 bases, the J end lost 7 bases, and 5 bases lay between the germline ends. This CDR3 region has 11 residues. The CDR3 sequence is CASSSLNIQYF. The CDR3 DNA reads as TGTGCCAGCAGTTCCCTGAACATTCAGTACTTC.

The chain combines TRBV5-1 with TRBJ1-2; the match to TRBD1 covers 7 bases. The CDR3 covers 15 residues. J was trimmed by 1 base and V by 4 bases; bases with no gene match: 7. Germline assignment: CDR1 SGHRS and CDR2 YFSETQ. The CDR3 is CASSPQGGGNYGYTF. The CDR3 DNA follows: TGCGCCAGCAGCCCCCAGGGGGGAGGTAACTATGGCTACACCTTC.

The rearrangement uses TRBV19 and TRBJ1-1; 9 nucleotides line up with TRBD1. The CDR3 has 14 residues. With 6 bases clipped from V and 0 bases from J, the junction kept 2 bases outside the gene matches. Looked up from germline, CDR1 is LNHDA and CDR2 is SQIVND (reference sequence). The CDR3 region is CASRQGALNTEAFF. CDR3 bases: TGTGCCAGTAGACAGGGGGCATTGAACACTGAAGCTTTCTTT.

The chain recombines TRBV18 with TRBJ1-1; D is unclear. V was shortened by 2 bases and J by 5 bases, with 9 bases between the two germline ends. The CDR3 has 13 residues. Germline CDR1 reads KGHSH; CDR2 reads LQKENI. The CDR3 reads CASSPKVTTEAFF. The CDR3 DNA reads TGTGCCAGCTCACCAAAGGTGACTACTGAAGCTTTCTTT.

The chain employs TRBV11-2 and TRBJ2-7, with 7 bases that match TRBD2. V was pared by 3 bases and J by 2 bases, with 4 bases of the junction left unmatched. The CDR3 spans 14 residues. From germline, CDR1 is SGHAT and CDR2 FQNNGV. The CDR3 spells CASSLGGATYEQYF. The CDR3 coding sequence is TGTGCCAGCAGCTTGGGAGGGGCAACCTACGAGCAGTACTTC.

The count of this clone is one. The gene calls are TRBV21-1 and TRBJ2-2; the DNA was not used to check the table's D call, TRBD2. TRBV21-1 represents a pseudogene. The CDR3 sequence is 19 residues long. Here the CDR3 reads CASHYCLSGIFPGTGELFF. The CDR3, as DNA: TGTGCCAGCCACTATTGCTTGAGCGGGATTTTCCCCGGCACCGGGGAGCTGTTTTTT.

In DNA, the CDR3 is TGTGCCAGCAGCCGGACAGGGTTGAACACTGAAGCTTTCTTT. Its translation: CASSRTGLNTEAFF. This chain connects TRBV7-8 to TRBJ1-1; 8 bases match TRBD1. The CDR3 has 14 amino acids. With 5 bases clipped from V and 0 bases from J, the junction kept 2 bases outside the gene matches. Germline CDR1 is SGHVS and CDR2 is FQNEAQ.